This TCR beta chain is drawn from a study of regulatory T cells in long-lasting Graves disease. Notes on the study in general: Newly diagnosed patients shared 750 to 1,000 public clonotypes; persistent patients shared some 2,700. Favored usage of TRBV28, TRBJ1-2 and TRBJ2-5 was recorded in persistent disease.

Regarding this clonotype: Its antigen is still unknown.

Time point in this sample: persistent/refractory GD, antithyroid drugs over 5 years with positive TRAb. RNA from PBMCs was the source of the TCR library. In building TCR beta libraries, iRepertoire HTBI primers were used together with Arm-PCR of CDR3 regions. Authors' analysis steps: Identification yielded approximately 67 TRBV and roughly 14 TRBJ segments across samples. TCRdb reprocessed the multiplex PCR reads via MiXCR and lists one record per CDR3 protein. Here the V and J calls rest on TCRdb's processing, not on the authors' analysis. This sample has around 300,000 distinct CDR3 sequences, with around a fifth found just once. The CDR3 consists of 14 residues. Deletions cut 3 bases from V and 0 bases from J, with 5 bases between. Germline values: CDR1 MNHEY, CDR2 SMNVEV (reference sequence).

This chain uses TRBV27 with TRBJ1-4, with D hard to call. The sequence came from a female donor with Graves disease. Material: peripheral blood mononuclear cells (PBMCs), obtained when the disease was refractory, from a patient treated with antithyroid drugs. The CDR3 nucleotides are TGTGCCAGCAGTTTTGGCGCAACTAATGAAAAACTGTTTTTT. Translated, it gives CASSFGATNEKLFF. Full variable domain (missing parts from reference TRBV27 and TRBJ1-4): EAQVTQNPRYLITVTGKKLTVTCSQNMNHEYMSWYRQDPGLGLRQIYYSMNVEVTDKGDVPEGYKVSRKEKRNFPLILESPSPNQTSLYFCASSFGATNEKLFFGSGTQLSVL.